The 3 T cell receptor beta chains reported below all come from one sample, sequenced in a study of blood T cell repertoires in COVID-19 (dated by TCRdb to 2019 to 2021). The library was prepared using the immunoSEQ multiplex PCR assay. Imported from immuneACCESS, the table was reduced by TCRdb to in-frame sequences with V and J called. These copies leave out some clones; in studies compared against another copy, an unresolved V gene accounts for under half, and the cause of the remainder is not known. The sample includes around 140,000 clones, with roughly 84% observed a single time. The ten largest clones add up to around 9.6% of the sample. Sequencing was performed on peripheral blood. These TCRs come from a man in his sixties with active or convalescent COVID-19.

The chain combines TRBV7-9 with TRBJ1-6; no reliable D call. Germline CDR1 and CDR2: SEHNR and FQNEAQ (reference sequence). The germline V and J ends were trimmed by 5 bases and 5 bases, with 10 bases remaining between them. The CDR3 length is 14 residues. CDR3 protein: CASSAPFDNSPLHF. The CDR3 DNA reads TGTGCCAGCAGCGCGCCCTTCGATAATTCACCCCTCCACTTT.

J is TRBJ1-1 and V is TRBV3-1 (or the pseudogene TRBV3-2), with 9 bases matching TRBD1. The germline CDR1 and CDR2 sequences are LGHDT and YNNKEL (reference sequence). V lost 3 bases to trimming and J lost 3 bases; unmatched junction nucleotides: 5. CDR3 length: 15 amino acids. The CDR3 DNA is TGTGCCAGCAGCCACGGACAGGGGTGGTACACTGAAGCTTTCTTT. Translating gives CASSHGQGWYTEAFF.

In this sample, this clone turned up a few times. The chain couples TRBV19 to TRBJ1-1; D gene uncertain. This CDR3 comprises 15 residues. Germline V gives CDR1 LNHDA, CDR2 SQIVND (reference sequence). Deletions cut 7 bases from V and 0 bases from J, with 15 bases between. The CDR3 DNA sequence: TGTGCCAGTAAGACCGCAGGACTCATGAACACTGAAGCTTTCTTT. The encoded protein is CASKTAGLMNTEAFF.